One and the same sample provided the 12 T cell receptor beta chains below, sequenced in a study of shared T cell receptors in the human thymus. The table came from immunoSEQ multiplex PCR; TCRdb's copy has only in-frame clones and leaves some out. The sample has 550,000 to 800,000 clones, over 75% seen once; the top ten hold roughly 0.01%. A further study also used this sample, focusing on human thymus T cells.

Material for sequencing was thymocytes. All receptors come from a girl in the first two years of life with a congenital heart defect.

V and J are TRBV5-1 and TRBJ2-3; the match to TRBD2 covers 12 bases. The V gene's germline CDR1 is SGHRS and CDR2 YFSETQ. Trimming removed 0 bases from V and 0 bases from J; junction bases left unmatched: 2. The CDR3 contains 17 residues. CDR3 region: CASSLGLAGVSTDTQYF. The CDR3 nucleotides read TGCGCCAGCAGCTTGGGACTAGCGGGGGTTAGCACAGATACGCAGTATTTT.

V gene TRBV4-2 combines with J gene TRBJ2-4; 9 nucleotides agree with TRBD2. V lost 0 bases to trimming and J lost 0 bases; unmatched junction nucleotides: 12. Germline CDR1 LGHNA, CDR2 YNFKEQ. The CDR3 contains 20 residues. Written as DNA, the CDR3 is TGTGCCAGCAGCCAAGATATAGCGGGGGAGGCTTACCTAGCCAAAAACATTCAGTACTTC. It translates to CASSQDIAGEAYLAKNIQYF.

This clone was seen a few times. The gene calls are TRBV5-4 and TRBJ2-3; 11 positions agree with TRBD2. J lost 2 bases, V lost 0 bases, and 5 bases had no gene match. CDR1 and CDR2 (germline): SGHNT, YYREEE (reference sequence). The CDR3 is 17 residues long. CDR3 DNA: TGTGCCAGCAGCTTGGGGGATAGCGGGGGGGCCACAGATACGCAGTATTTT. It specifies CASSLGDSGGATDTQYF.

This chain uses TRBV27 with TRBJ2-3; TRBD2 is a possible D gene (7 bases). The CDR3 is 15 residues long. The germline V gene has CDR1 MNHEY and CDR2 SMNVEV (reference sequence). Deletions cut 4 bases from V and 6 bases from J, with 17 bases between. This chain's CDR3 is CASSWGGSLLDTQYF. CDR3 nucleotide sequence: TGTGCCAGCAGTTGGGGGGGCTCCCTTCTGGATACGCAGTATTTT.

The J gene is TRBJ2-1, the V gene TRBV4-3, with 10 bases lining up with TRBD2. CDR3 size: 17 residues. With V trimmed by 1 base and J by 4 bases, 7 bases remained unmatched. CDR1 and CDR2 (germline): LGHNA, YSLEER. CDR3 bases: TGCGCCAGCAGCCAAGCCCCAGCGGGGGGGCTGTACAATGAGCAGTTCTTC. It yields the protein CASSQAPAGGLYNEQFF.

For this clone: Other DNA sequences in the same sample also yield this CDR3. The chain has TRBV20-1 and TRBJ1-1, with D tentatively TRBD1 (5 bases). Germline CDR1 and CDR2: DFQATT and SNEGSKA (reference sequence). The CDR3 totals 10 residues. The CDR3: CSGGGTEAFF. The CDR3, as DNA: TGCAGCGGCGGGGGGACTGAAGCTTTCTTT.

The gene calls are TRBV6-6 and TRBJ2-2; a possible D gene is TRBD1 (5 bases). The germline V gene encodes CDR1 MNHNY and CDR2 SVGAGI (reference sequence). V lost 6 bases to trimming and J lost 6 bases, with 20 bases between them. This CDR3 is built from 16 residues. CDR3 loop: CASRQPVTVRSGELFF. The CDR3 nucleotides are TGTGCCAGCAGGCAACCCGTGACAGTTCGCTCCGGGGAGCTGTTTTTT.

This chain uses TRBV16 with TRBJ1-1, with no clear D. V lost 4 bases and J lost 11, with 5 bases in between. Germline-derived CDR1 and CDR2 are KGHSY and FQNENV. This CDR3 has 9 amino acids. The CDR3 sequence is CASSPNAFF. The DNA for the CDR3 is TGTGCCAGCAGCCCCAATGCTTTCTTT.

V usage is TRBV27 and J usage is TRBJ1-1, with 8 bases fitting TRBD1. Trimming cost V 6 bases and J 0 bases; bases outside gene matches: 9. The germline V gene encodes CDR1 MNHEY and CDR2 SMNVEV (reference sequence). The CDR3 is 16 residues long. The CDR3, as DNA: TGTGCCAGCAGCCGTGACAGGGGACTTTTGAACACTGAAGCTTTCTTT. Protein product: CASSRDRGLLNTEAFF.

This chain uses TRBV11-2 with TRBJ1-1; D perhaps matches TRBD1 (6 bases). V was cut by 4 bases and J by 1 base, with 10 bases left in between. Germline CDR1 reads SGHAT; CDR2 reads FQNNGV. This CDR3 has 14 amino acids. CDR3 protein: CASSSDSQNTEAFF. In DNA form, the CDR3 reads TGTGCCAGCAGCTCGGACAGTCAGAACACTGAAGCTTTCTTT.

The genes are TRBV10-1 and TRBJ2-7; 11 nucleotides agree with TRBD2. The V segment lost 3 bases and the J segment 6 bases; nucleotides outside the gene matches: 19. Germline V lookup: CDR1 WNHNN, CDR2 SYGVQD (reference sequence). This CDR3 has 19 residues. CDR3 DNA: TGCGCCAGCAGTGATTCGGGGCTAGCGGGGGGCCCTCCACCCCTCGAGCAGTACTTC. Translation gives CASSDSGLAGGPPPLEQYF.

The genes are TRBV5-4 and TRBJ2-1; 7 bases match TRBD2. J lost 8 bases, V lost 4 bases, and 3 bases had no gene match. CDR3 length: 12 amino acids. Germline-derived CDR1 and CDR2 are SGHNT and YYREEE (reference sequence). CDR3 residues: CASSHSGDEQFF. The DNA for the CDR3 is TGTGCCAGCAGCCACAGCGGGGATGAGCAGTTCTTC.